This paragraph covers one T cell receptor beta chain sequence. The assay was immunoSEQ multiplex PCR, and TCRdb's table has in-frame clones only and misses some. The sample holds 230,000 or so clones, about 85% seen once. The sample originates from a study of blood T cell repertoires in COVID-19. Study background: The analysed material was cDNA or gDNA that came from T cells, B-cell-depleted T cells, or PBMCs.

The V and J ends lost 4 bases and 4 bases, in that order; junction bases with no gene match: 3. This CDR3 contains 13 residues. Germline CDR1 is SGHDN and CDR2 is FVKESK. The origin of this receptor is a woman aged 25 to 39 who had recovered from COVID-19. The chain carries TRBV14 and TRBJ1-2; 7 bases fit TRBD1. The sequenced material came from PBMCs or T cells enriched from blood (not recorded which). The CDR3 DNA sequence: TGTGCCAGCAGCCTGGGACAGTTCTATGGCTACACCTTC. It encodes CASSLGQFYGYTF. The variable domain in full, completed from reference TRBV14 and TRBJ1-2, reads EAGVTQFPSHSVIEKGQTVTLRCDPISGHDNLYWYRRVMGKEIKFLLHFVKESKQDESGMPNNRFLAERTGGTYSTLKVQPAELEDSGVYFCASSLGQFYGYTFGSGTRLTVV.